This T cell receptor beta chain was identified during a study of T cells in localized non-small cell lung cancer. Of note for this clone: Its cognate antigen is unknown.

Notes on the study in general: Density of T cells in blood, when higher, went with longer overall survival. Multi-region tumor sequencing was not done, so intratumor heterogeneity could not be excluded. For the top 100 tumor clones, a median about 60 also appeared in adjacent lung. Uninvolved adjacent lung had the highest recorded T cell clonality, with tumor below it.

The CDR3 covers 16 residues. V gave up 1 base and J gave up 4 bases, with 13 bases separating them. In germline, CDR1 is MDHEN, CDR2 SYDVKM. Assay used: immunoSEQ multiplex PCR; TCRdb lists only in-frame clones, some missing. The sample lists about 43,000 clones, roughly nine tenths occurring once. The material sequenced was PBMCs, taken before any cancer treatment. The chain recombines TRBV28 with TRBJ2-2; maybe TRBD2 (6 bases). This sequence originates from a woman aged 40-69 years with stage II lung adenocarcinoma. The CDR3 bases are TGTGCCAGCAGTTTATTGGGGGGTCGCGCCACCGGGGAGCTGTTTTTT. It is translated as CASSLLGGRATGELFF.